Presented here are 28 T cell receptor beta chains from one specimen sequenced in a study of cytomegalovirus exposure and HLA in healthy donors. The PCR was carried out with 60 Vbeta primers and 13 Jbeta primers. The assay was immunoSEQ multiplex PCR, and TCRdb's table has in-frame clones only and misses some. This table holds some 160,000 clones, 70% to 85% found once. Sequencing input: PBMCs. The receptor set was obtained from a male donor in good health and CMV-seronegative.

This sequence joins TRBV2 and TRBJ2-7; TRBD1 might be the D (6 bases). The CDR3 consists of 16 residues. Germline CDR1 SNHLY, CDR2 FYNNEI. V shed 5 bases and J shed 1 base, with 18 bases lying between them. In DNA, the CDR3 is TGTGCCAGCAGTCACCCCACAGGGAGTTTTTCCTACGAGCAGTACTTC. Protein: CASSHPTGSFSYEQYF.

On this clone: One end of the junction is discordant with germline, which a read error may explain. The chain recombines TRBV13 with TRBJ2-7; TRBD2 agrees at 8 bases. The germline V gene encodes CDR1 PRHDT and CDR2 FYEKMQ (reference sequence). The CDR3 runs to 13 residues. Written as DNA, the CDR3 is TGTGCCAGCAGCCGCGGGGGGTCCTTCGAGCAGTACTTC. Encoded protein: CASSRGGSFEQYF.

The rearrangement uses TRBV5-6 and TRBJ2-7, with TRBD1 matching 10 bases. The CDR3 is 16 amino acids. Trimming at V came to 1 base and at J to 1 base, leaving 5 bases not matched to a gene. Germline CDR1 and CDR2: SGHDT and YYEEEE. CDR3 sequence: CASSLRGTGVSYEQYF. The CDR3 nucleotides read TGTGCCAGCAGCTTGCGGGGGACAGGGGTTTCCTACGAGCAGTACTTC.

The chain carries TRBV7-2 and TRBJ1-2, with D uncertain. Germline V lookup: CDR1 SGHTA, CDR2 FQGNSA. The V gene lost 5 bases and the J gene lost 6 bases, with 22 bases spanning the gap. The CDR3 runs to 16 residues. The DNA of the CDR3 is TGTGCCAGCAGCCTAGATAGGGCGGGCCTGTTCCATGGCTACACCTTC. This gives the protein CASSLDRAGLFHGYTF.

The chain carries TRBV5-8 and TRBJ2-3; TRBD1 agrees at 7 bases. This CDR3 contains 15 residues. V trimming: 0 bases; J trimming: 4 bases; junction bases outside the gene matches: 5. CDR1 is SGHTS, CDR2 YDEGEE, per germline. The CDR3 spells CASSLDRGRADTQYF. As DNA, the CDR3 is TGTGCCAGCAGCTTGGACAGGGGTCGGGCAGATACGCAGTATTTT.

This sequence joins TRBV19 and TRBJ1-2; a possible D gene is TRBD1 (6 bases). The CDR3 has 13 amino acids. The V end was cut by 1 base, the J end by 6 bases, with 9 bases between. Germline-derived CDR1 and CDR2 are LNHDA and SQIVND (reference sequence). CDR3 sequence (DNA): TGTGCCAGTAGTATAGGGGCAGGGGATGGCTACACCTTC. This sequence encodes CASSIGAGDGYTF. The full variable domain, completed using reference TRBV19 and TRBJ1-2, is DGGITQSPKYLFRKEGQNVTLSCEQNLNHDAMYWYRQDPGQGLRLIYYSQIVNDFQKGDIAEGYSVSREKKESFPLTVTSAQKNPTAFYLCASSIGAGDGYTFGSGTRLTVV.

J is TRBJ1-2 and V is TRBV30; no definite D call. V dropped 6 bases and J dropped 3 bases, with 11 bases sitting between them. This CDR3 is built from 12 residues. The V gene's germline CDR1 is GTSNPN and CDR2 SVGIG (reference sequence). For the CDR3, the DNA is TGTGCCTGCTCGGGGTTGTACTATGGCTACACCTTC. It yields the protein CACSGLYYGYTF.

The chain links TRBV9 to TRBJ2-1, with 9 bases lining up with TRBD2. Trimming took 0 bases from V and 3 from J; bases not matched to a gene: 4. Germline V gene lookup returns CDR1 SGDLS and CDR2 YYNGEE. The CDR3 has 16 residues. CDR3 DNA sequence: TGTGCCAGCAGCGTAGATCTAGCGGGAATCTACAATGAGCAGTTCTTC. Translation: CASSVDLAGIYNEQFF.

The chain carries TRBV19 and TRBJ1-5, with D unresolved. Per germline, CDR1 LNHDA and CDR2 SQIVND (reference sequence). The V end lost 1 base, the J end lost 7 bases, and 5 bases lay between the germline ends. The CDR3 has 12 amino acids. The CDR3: CASSIGAQPQHF. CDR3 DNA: TGTGCCAGTAGTATAGGAGCCCAGCCCCAGCATTTT.

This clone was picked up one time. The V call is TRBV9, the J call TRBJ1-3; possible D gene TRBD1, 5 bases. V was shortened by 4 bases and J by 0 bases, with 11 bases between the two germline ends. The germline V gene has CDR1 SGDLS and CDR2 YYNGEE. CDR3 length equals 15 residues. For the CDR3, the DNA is TGTGCCAGCAGCCGTAGCGGGGCCTCTGGAAACACCATATATTTT. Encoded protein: CASSRSGASGNTIYF.

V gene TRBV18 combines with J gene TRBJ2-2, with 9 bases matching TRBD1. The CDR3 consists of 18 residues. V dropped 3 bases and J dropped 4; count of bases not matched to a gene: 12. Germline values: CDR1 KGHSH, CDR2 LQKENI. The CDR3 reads CASSPWTGAIRGTGELFF. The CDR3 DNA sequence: TGTGCCAGCTCACCCTGGACAGGGGCTATACGGGGCACCGGGGAGCTGTTTTTT.

This CDR3 is CASSLGGAGGPSLDTQYF. The CDR3 bases are TGTGCCAGCAGTTTGGGTGGGGCGGGAGGGCCGTCGTTAGATACGCAGTATTTT. V gene TRBV28 combines with J gene TRBJ2-3, with 9 nucleotides matching TRBD2. After removal of 3 bases from V and 5 bases from J, the junction contained 15 bases not matched to a gene. In germline, CDR1 is MDHEN, CDR2 SYDVKM. The CDR3 length is 18 residues.

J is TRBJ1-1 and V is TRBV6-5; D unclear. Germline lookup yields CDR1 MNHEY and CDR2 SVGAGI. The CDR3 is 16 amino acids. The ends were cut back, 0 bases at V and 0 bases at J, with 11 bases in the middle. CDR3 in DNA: TGTGCCAGCAGTTACTCGATGAGCTTTATGAACACTGAAGCTTTCTTT. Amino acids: CASSYSMSFMNTEAFF.

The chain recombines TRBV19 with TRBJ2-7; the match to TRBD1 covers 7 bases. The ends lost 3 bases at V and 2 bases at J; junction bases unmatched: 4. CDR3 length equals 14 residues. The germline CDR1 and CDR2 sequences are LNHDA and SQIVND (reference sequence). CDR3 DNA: TGTGCCAGTAGTATCCGGGACAGCCCCTACGAGCAGTACTTC. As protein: CASSIRDSPYEQYF.

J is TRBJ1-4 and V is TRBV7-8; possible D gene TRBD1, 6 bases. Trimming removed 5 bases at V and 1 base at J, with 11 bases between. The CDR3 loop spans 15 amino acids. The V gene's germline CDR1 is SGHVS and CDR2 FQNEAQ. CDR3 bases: TGTGCCAGCAGCCCAGGGGAAGTAACTAATGAAAAACTGTTTTTT. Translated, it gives CASSPGEVTNEKLFF.

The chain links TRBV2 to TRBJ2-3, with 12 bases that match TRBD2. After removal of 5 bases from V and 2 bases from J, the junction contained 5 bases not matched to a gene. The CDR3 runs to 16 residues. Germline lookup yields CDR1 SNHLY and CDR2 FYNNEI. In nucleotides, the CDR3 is TGTGCCAGCAGTCGACTAGCGGGGGCCTACACAGATACGCAGTATTTT. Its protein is CASSRLAGAYTDTQYF. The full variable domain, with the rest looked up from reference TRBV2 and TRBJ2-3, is EPEVTQTPSHQVTQMGQEVILRCVPISNHLYFYWYRQILGQKVEFLVSFYNNEISEKSEIFDDQFSVERPDGSNFTLKIRSTKLEDSAMYFCASSRLAGAYTDTQYFGPGTRLTVL.

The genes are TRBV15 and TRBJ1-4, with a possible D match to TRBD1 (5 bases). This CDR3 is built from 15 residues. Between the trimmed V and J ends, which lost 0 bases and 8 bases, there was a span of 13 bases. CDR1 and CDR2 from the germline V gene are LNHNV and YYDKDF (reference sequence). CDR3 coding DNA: TGTGCCACCAGCAGAGATGCAGGGTGGGGAGAAAAACTGTTTTTT. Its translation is CATSRDAGWGEKLFF.

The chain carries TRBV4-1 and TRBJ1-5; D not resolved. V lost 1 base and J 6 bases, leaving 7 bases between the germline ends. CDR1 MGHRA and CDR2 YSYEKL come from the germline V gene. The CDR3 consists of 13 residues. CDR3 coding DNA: TGCGCCAGCAGCCAAGTACAAAGTCAGCCCCAGCATTTT. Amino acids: CASSQVQSQPQHF.

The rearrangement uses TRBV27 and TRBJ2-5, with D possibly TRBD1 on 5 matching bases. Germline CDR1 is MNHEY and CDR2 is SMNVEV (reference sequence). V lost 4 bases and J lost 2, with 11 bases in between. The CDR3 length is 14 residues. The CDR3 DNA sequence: TGTGCCAGCAGTTGGGGCACTAAACAAGAGACCCAGTACTTC. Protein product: CASSWGTKQETQYF.

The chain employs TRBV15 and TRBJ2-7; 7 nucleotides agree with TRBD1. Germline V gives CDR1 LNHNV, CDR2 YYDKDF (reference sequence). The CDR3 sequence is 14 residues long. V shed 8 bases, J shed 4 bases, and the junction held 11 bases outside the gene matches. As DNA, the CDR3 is TGTGCCACCTCAACAGGGGATGCTGATTACGAGCAGTACTTC. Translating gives CATSTGDADYEQYF.

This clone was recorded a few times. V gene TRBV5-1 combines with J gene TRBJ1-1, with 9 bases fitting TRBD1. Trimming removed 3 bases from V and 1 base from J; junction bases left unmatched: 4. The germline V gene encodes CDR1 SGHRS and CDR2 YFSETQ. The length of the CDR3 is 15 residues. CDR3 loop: CASSSETGGNTEAFF. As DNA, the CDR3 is TGCGCCAGCAGCTCTGAGACAGGGGGGAACACTGAAGCTTTCTTT.

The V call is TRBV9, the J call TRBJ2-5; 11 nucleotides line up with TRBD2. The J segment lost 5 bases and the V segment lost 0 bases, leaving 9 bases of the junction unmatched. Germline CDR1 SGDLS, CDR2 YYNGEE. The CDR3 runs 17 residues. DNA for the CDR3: TGTGCCAGCAGCGTAGAGGGTAGCGGGGGGGCCCTCGAGACCCAGTACTTC. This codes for CASSVEGSGGALETQYF.

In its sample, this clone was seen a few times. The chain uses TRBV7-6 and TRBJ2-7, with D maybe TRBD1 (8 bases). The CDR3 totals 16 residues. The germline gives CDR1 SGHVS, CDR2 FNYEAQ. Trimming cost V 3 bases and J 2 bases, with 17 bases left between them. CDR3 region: CASSLGRAGGAYEQYF. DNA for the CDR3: TGTGCCAGCAGCTTGGGGAGGGCAGGGGGCGCCTACGAGCAGTACTTC. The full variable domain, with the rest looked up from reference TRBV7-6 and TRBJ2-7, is GAGVSQSPRYKVTKRGQDVALRCDPISGHVSLYWYRQALGQGPEFLTYFNYEAQQDKSGLPNDRFSAERPEGSISTLTIQRTEQRDSAMYRCASSLGRAGGAYEQYFGPGTRLTVT.

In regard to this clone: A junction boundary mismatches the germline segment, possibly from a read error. The CDR3: CSSSLVEGNHEQYF. The CDR3 DNA reads TGTTCCAGCAGCTTAGTGGAGGGGAACCACGAGCAGTACTTC. This sequence joins TRBV7-9 and TRBJ2-7; a possible D gene is TRBD2 (6 bases). CDR3 length: 14 amino acids. The germline gives CDR1 SEHNR, CDR2 FQNEAQ (reference sequence).

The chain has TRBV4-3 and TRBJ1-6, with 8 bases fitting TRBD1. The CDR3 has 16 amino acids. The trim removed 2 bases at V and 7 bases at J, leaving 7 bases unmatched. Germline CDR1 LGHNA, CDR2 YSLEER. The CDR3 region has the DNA TGCGCCAGCAGCCAAAGGCATGGACAGGGAAATTCACCCCTCCACTTT. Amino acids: CASSQRHGQGNSPLHF.

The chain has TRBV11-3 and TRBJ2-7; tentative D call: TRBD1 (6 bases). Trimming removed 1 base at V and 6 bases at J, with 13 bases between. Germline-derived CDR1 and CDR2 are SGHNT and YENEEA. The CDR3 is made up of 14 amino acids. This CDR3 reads CASSLGGQGGEQYF. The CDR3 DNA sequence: TGTGCCAGCAGCTTAGGGGGGCAGGGTGGCGAGCAGTACTTC.

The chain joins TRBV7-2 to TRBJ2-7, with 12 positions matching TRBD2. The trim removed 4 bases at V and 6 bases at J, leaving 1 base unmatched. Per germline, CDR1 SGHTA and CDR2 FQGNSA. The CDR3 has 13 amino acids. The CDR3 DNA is TGTGCCAGCAGCTCGGGACTAGCGGGCGAGCAGTACTTC. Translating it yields CASSSGLAGEQYF.

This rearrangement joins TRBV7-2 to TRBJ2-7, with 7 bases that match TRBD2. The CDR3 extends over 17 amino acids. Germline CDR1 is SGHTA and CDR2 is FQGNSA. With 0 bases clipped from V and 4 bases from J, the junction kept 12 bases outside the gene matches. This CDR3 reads CASSLAWAGASIYEQYF. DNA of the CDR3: TGTGCCAGCAGCTTAGCTTGGGCGGGAGCGTCTATTTACGAGCAGTACTTC.